This T cell receptor (beta chain) was captured in a study of regulatory T cells in long-lasting Graves disease (dated by TCRdb to the early 2020s). For context, the study as a whole: To count as having persistent Graves' disease, a patient had to have received antithyroid drug treatment for over 5 years with TSH receptor autoantibodies remaining persistently positive. This study used TCR sequencing and RNA sequencing of peripheral blood to compare persistent Graves' disease patients against newly diagnosed Graves' disease patients. The study took place in China and was registered as a clinical trial. A total of approximately 35 samples were covered by TCR sequencing, comprising approximately 13 persistent and around 20 newly diagnosed Graves' disease patients. Persistent Graves' disease patients in the clinical cohort had taken antithyroid drugs for about 9.7 years on average.

As concerns this clonotype: The clone's antigen remains unknown. A read error may account for a junction end that differs from germline.

The time point label, read with the paper, signifies: persistent/refractory GD, antithyroid drugs over 5 years with positive TRAb. RNA was extracted from PBMCs in TRIzol for both TCR sequencing and RNA sequencing. The diagnosis of Graves' disease was made according to American Thyroid Association guidelines. The patients came from an endocrinology department in Xi'an, China. Each patient gave roughly 10 milliliters of peripheral blood, collected in an EDTA anticoagulant tube. Ficoll Paque Plus density gradient separation was used to isolate PBMCs, and no further T cell sorting was performed. An Agilent 2100 Bioanalyzer and agarose gel were used to check RNA quality, and a NanoDrop 2000 was used to measure RNA concentration. Library creation used multiplex PCR. The instrument given in TCRdb is Illumina HiSeq 4000. iRepertoire HTBI primers and Arm-PCR amplification of CDR3 regions were used to construct TCR beta libraries. Before sequencing, the PCR products underwent gel purification. The study's processing was this. Gene usage analysis of CDR3 amino acid clonotypes used the roughly 60 TRBV and 11 to 15 TRBJ segments found across samples. COPE and FqMerger were used to merge filtered high-quality paired reads into contigs. Contigs were aligned with BLAST to IMGT TRBV, TRBD and TRBJ reference genes, and CDR3 was defined per IMGT. Clonotypes above 0.1% frequency were classified as highly expanded clones. Shannon entropy was used to measure repertoire diversity, and the Gini coefficient was used to measure V-J evenness. Clonotypes shared by more than one individual were considered public. TCRdb redid the processing of the public reads, applying fastp at Q25 and MiXCR, and retained in-frame beta chains. Merged by CDR3 protein, the rows form single entries marked with the most common genes and DNA. TCRdb's processing, not the authors', yielded these V and J calls. Across this sample there are more than 300,000 distinct CDR3 sequences, with more than 20% seen only once. Around a quarter of the sample rests with the top ten.

The CDR3 has 16 amino acids, counting the end cysteine and phenylalanine. The only DNA kept is the CDR3, 48 bases in frame from the first base. CDR1 and CDR2, looked up from the germline V gene (reference sequence), are PRHDT and FYEKMQ. Broad study findings and their caveats: As a limitation, the authors acknowledged that the small sample size may reduce accuracy. Because the primary lesion, thyroid tissue, could not be accessed, the study looked at peripheral blood alone. Sequencing and analysis were restricted to the TCR beta chain. Preferential use of TRBV28, TRBJ1-2 and TRBJ2-5 was observed in persistent disease, whereas TRBV20-1 and TRBJ2-1 were favored in newly diagnosed disease. Compared with newly diagnosed patients, persistent Graves' disease patients had lower TCR Shannon entropy and fewer highly expanded clones, which suggests clonal expansion. A larger number of public clonotypes was shared among persistent patients (over 2,500) than among newly diagnosed patients (roughly 980).

The source is a woman between 40 and 50 years old with Graves disease. Donor details come from another sample of the same person, matched by shared clones. This specimen consisted of peripheral blood mononuclear cells (PBMCs), obtained when the disease was refractory, from a patient treated with antithyroid drugs. This sequence uses TRBV13 and TRBJ2-2; a tentative D call is TRBD2 (6 bases match). The CDR3 has the sequence CASSIDRVNLTGGLFF. The sequenced DNA: TGTGCCAGCAGCATCGATCGTGTAAACCTCACCGGGGGGCTGTTTTTT. Joined to the reference TRBV13 and TRBJ2-2 proteins, this CDR3 gives the full variable domain: AAGVIQSPRHLIKEKRETATLKCYPIPRHDTVYWYQQGPGQDPQFLISFYEKMQSDKGSIPDRFSAQQFSDYHSELNMSSLELGDSALYFCASSIDRVNLTGGLFFGEGSRLTVL.